The 15 T cell receptor beta chains given below trace back to one sample, sequenced in a study of cytomegalovirus exposure and HLA in healthy donors. 60 Vbeta and 13 Jbeta primers were used in PCR. This table comes from immunoSEQ multiplex PCR, and its TCRdb copy is limited to in-frame clones, with some not included. This sample has about 52,000 clones, with around 50% found just once. The source material was PBMCs. The receptors were gathered from a human donor in good health.

The rearrangement uses TRBV5-1 and TRBJ2-1, with 11 bases fitting TRBD2. The CDR3 has 15 amino acids. Germline V gives CDR1 SGHRS, CDR2 YFSETQ. Germline trimming cut 2 bases from V and 4 bases from J; bases unmatched to any gene: 2. CDR3 sequence: CASSLTSGGYNEQFF. CDR3 in DNA: TGCGCCAGCAGCTTAACTAGCGGGGGTTACAATGAGCAGTTCTTC. Full variable domain (missing parts from reference TRBV5-1 and TRBJ2-1): KAGVTQTPRYLIKTRGQQVTLSCSPISGHRSVSWYQQTPGQGLQFLFEYFSETQRNKGNFPGRFSGRQFSNSRSEMNVSTLELGDSALYLCASSLTSGGYNEQFFGPGTRLTVL.

This chain uses TRBV27 with TRBJ2-1, with TRBD1 as a possible D gene (6 bases). The CDR3 has 13 amino acids. Germline CDR1 is MNHEY and CDR2 is SMNVEV (reference sequence). V was cut by 11 bases and J by 3 bases, with 14 bases left in between. The CDR3 nucleotides are TGTGCCTGGGGCCGGGACATCTACAATGAGCAGTTCTTC. Amino acid sequence: CAWGRDIYNEQFF.

The V call is TRBV5-8, the J call TRBJ2-5; weak D call: TRBD2 (5 bases). Trimming removed 4 bases at V and 0 bases at J, with 16 bases between. The germline CDR1 and CDR2 sequences are SGHTS and YDEGEE. The CDR3 sequence is 16 residues long. The CDR3 reads CASSLGLRRNQETQYF. The CDR3 DNA follows: TGTGCCAGCAGCCTAGGACTTCGTCGTAACCAAGAGACCCAGTACTTC.

CDR3 in amino acids: CAIMGDRGSNTEAFF. The DNA for the CDR3 is TGTGCCATCATGGGGGACAGGGGTTCTAACACTGAAGCTTTCTTT. The chain has TRBV10-3 and TRBJ1-1; 10 bases align to TRBD1. CDR1 is ENHRY, CDR2 SYGVKD, per germline. This CDR3 comprises 15 residues. With 7 bases clipped from V and 2 bases from J, the junction kept 7 bases outside the gene matches.

The CDR3 region has the DNA TGTGCCAGCAGTGGGCCCCGGACAGGGGCCTACGAGCAGTACTTC. This gives the protein CASSGPRTGAYEQYF. The chain combines TRBV6-1 with TRBJ2-7; 9 bases match TRBD1. The CDR3 has 15 residues. CDR1 and CDR2 from the germline V gene are MNHNS and SASEGT. V gave up 4 bases and J gave up 2 bases; unmatched junction bases: 6.

The chain recombines TRBV27 with TRBJ2-7; 8 bases fit TRBD1. Germline V CDR1 and CDR2: MNHEY, SMNVEV (reference sequence). This CDR3 is built from 16 residues. After removal of 3 bases from V and 7 bases from J, the junction contained 14 bases not matched to a gene. The CDR3 coding sequence is TGTGCCAGCAGTTTCAGACTGGACAGGGAGGTAGGAGAGCAGTACTTC. It is translated as CASSFRLDREVGEQYF.

The V and J genes are TRBV2 and TRBJ1-3; possibly TRBD1 for D (5 bases). V was shortened by 6 bases and J by 6 bases, with 18 bases between the two germline ends. The CDR3 contains 15 residues. CDR1 is SNHLY, CDR2 FYNNEI, per germline. DNA of the CDR3: TGTGCCAGCAGCGACAGCCCAAAGCGGGTAAACACCATATATTTT. Amino acids: CASSDSPKRVNTIYF.

The chain has TRBV5-1 and TRBJ1-6; TRBD1 matches 8 bases. The CDR3 sequence is 15 residues long. Germline assignment: CDR1 SGHRS and CDR2 YFSETQ. J gave up 10 bases and V 0 bases, and 6 bases lay outside the gene matches. The chain's CDR3 is CASSLAGGSRSPLHF. CDR3 nucleotides: TGCGCCAGCAGCTTGGCAGGGGGCTCTAGATCACCCCTCCACTTT. Drawing the rest from reference TRBV5-1 and TRBJ1-6, the complete variable domain is KAGVTQTPRYLIKTRGQQVTLSCSPISGHRSVSWYQQTPGQGLQFLFEYFSETQRNKGNFPGRFSGRQFSNSRSEMNVSTLELGDSALYLCASSLAGGSRSPLHFGNGTRLTVT.

This chain uses TRBV2 with TRBJ1-1; 7 bases agree with TRBD1. V shed 4 bases and J 0 bases; nucleotides not matched to a gene: 2. This CDR3 is 14 amino acids long. Germline V gene data show CDR1 as SNHLY and CDR2 as FYNNEI. The CDR3 spells CASSGQGMNTEAFF. CDR3 DNA: TGTGCCAGCAGTGGACAGGGTATGAACACTGAAGCTTTCTTT.

Here the CDR3 DNA reads TGTGCCAGCAGGTCAGACAGGGTTAGCAATCAGCCCCAGCATTTT. This gives the protein CASRSDRVSNQPQHF. The rearrangement joins TRBV6-5 to TRBJ1-5; 7 bases are shared with TRBD1. The junction had 5 bases not matched to a gene; V was cut back by 6 bases and J by 0 bases. From germline, CDR1 is MNHEY and CDR2 SVGAGI. This CDR3 comprises 15 residues.

V is TRBV5-1 and J is TRBJ2-1, with 10 bases matching TRBD2. The ends lost 4 bases at V and 4 bases at J; junction bases unmatched: 5. Looked up from germline, CDR1 is SGHRS and CDR2 is YFSETQ. The CDR3 contains 15 residues. CDR3 bases: TGCGCCAGCAGCAGAGGACTAGCGGAATACAATGAGCAGTTCTTC. Translation: CASSRGLAEYNEQFF.

This clone has only a few counts. V is TRBV15 and J is TRBJ1-1; weak D call: TRBD1 (6 bases). This CDR3 spans 14 amino acids. Trimming took off 5 bases at V and 5 bases at J, with 15 bases between the two ends. Germline loops: CDR1 LNHNV, CDR2 YYDKDF (reference sequence). CDR3 region: CATSSRRGLTEAFF. The DNA of the CDR3 is TGTGCCACCAGCTCCAGAAGGGGGTTAACTGAAGCTTTCTTT. The variable domain in full, completed from reference TRBV15 and TRBJ1-1, reads DAMVIQNPRYQVTQFGKPVTLSCSQTLNHNVMYWYQQKSSQAPKLLFHYYDKDFNNEADTPDNFQSRRPNTSFCFLDIRSPGLGDTAMYLCATSSRRGLTEAFFGQGTRLTVV.

In its sample, this clone was seen once. This chain connects TRBV7-2 to TRBJ2-7; 8 nucleotides line up with TRBD1. V lost 9 bases to trimming and J lost 3 bases; unmatched junction nucleotides: 10. The CDR3 sequence is 14 residues long. Looked up from germline, CDR1 is SGHTA and CDR2 is FQGNSA. The CDR3 DNA follows: TGTGCCAGTTCCCGGACAGGGAACGGCTACGAGCAGTACTTC. This codes for CASSRTGNGYEQYF.

The V gene is TRBV15, the J gene TRBJ2-3; 7 bases align to TRBD1. With 1 base clipped from V and 5 bases from J, the junction kept 3 bases outside the gene matches. CDR3 length: 14 residues. The germline V gene has CDR1 LNHNV and CDR2 YYDKDF (reference sequence). The CDR3 coding sequence is TGTGCCACCAGCAGAGCAGGGGGTGTAGATACGCAGTATTTT. Its protein product is CATSRAGGVDTQYF.

The chain has TRBV18 and TRBJ1-1; TRBD1 matches at 9 bases. This CDR3 spans 16 amino acids. V lost 0 bases and J lost 0; bases outside the gene matches: 2. The V gene's germline CDR1 is KGHSH and CDR2 LQKENI. The CDR3 is CASSPPGTGMNTEAFF. CDR3 in DNA: TGTGCCAGCTCACCACCGGGGACAGGGATGAACACTGAAGCTTTCTTT.